These 25 T cell receptor beta chains share one sample of origin, sequenced in a study of control samples from healthy donors and cancer patients. The assay was immunoSEQ multiplex PCR, and TCRdb's table has in-frame clones only and misses some. The table lists tens of thousands of clones, 85% to 95% of them singletons, with 3% to 4% in the top ten. Sequencing was carried out using blood. These receptors were obtained from a young man in good health.

The rearrangement links TRBV30 to TRBJ2-5, with TRBD2 identical over 11 bases. The CDR3 covers 16 residues. V trimming: 0 bases; J trimming: 5 bases; junction bases outside the gene matches: 8. The V gene's germline CDR1 is GTSNPN and CDR2 SVGIG (reference sequence). This chain's CDR3 is CAWSVNSGGVMETQYF. The CDR3 DNA reads TGTGCCTGGAGTGTAAATAGCGGGGGGGTGATGGAGACCCAGTACTTC.

The chain uses TRBV18 and TRBJ1-4; D remains unclear. Trimming pared 0 bases from V and 2 bases from J, leaving 7 bases between. This CDR3 is 15 amino acids long. Germline-derived CDR1 and CDR2 are KGHSH and LQKENI. The CDR3 nucleotides are TGTGCCAGCTCACCACCGGTGGCTACTAATGAAAAACTGTTTTTT. Encoded protein: CASSPPVATNEKLFF.

The rearrangement joins TRBV4-1 to TRBJ2-1, with TRBD2 identical over 7 bases. V was pared by 5 bases and J by 12 bases, with 13 bases of the junction left unmatched. Germline V lookup: CDR1 MGHRA, CDR2 YSYEKL. The CDR3 covers 14 residues. The DNA for the CDR3 is TGCGCCAGCAGCTTACGACACAGGAGGGAGGGGCAGTTCTTC. Translating gives CASSLRHRREGQFF.

This chain uses TRBV4-1 with TRBJ2-2, with 7 bases aligning to TRBD1. J was trimmed by 6 bases and V by 0 bases; bases with no gene match: 7. This CDR3 is built from 16 residues. Germline CDR1 is MGHRA and CDR2 is YSYEKL. CDR3 region: CASSQETGIFSGELFF. CDR3 in DNA: TGCGCCAGCAGCCAAGAGACAGGGATCTTTTCCGGGGAGCTGTTTTTT.

The chain employs TRBV30 and TRBJ1-3; 7 bases align to TRBD1. CDR1 is GTSNPN and CDR2 is SVGIG in the germline V gene (reference sequence). The CDR3 spans 13 residues. The trim removed 1 base at V and 9 bases at J, leaving 6 bases unmatched. CDR3 region: CAWSADRVGTIYF. The CDR3 DNA is TGTGCCTGGAGTGCCGACAGGGTGGGCACCATATATTTT.

This chain links TRBV6-5 with TRBJ1-1; 7 positions match TRBD1. This CDR3 is built from 13 residues. V shed 6 bases and J 1 base; nucleotides not matched to a gene: 2. The V gene's germline CDR1 is MNHEY and CDR2 SVGAGI. The CDR3 protein is CASSRTGNTEAFF. CDR3 coding DNA: TGTGCCAGCAGCCGGACAGGGAACACTGAAGCTTTCTTT.

This chain connects TRBV30 to TRBJ2-7; tentatively, D is TRBD1 (6 bases). From germline, CDR1 is GTSNPN and CDR2 SVGIG (reference sequence). The CDR3 length is 11 residues. In DNA, the CDR3 is TGTGCGGGGGCCTATAAATACGAGCAGTACTTC. This sequence encodes CAGAYKYEQYF.

J is TRBJ2-7 and V is TRBV30, with no clear D. Trimming removed 0 bases from V and 5 bases from J, with 11 bases in between. This CDR3 has 13 residues. Germline V CDR1 and CDR2: GTSNPN, SVGIG (reference sequence). In DNA form, the CDR3 reads TGTGCCTGGAGTGTAGGGCGGAGTGACGAGCAGTACTTC. Residues: CAWSVGRSDEQYF.

The V call is TRBV12-5, the J call TRBJ2-1; 7 nucleotides match TRBD1. V shed 5 bases and J 6 bases; nucleotides not matched to a gene: 10. The CDR3 runs to 15 residues. In germline, CDR1 is LGHNT, CDR2 FRNRAP. The CDR3 DNA follows: TGTGCTAGTGGTCTAGACAGGGACGGATCCAATGAGCAGTTCTTC. Protein: CASGLDRDGSNEQFF.

The chain uses TRBV18 and TRBJ2-7; possibly TRBD2 for D (6 bases). This CDR3 comprises 14 residues. CDR1 KGHSH and CDR2 LQKENI come from the germline V gene. V was cut by 2 bases and J by 1 base, with 9 bases left in between. The CDR3 DNA sequence: TGTGCCAGCTCACCAGGGACTTCGTCCTACGAGCAGTACTTC. It codes for CASSPGTSSYEQYF.

J is TRBJ2-1 and V is TRBV5-1; perhaps TRBD1 as D (5 bases). V lost 0 bases, J lost 6 bases, and 10 bases lay in between. The length of the CDR3 is 14 residues. Looked up from germline, CDR1 is SGHRS and CDR2 is YFSETQ. Written as DNA, the CDR3 is TGCGCCAGCAGCTTGGATTCAGGGCTCAATGAGCAGTTCTTC. Protein sequence: CASSLDSGLNEQFF. Full variable domain (outside the CDR3, taken from reference TRBV5-1 and TRBJ2-1): KAGVTQTPRYLIKTRGQQVTLSCSPISGHRSVSWYQQTPGQGLQFLFEYFSETQRNKGNFPGRFSGRQFSNSRSEMNVSTLELGDSALYLCASSLDSGLNEQFFGPGTRLTVL.

The rearrangement joins TRBV13 to TRBJ1-1, with TRBD1 matching over 9 bases. Germline V gene lookup returns CDR1 PRHDT and CDR2 FYEKMQ (reference sequence). The CDR3 contains 15 residues. J lost 1 base, V lost 5 bases, and 5 bases had no gene match. CDR3: CASSRYRGQNTEAFF. The CDR3 region has the DNA TGTGCCAGCAGCCGATACAGGGGGCAGAACACTGAAGCTTTCTTT.

The chain has TRBV11-1 and TRBJ2-2; D ambiguous. CDR1 and CDR2 from the germline V gene are SGHAT and FQDESV (reference sequence). The CDR3 runs to 12 residues. The V end lost 2 bases, the J end lost 7 bases, and 5 bases lay between the germline ends. DNA for the CDR3: TGTGCCAGCAGCTTAATGGACGGGGAGCTGTTTTTT. It is translated as CASSLMDGELFF.

The chain has TRBV3-1 (or the pseudogene TRBV3-2) and TRBJ2-2, with D unclear. V gave up 10 bases and J gave up 0 bases, with 12 bases separating them. CDR1 and CDR2 (germline): LGHDT, YNNKEL (reference sequence). This CDR3 is built from 14 residues. CDR3 residues: CATSPVSNTGELFF. The CDR3, as DNA: TGTGCCACCTCCCCGGTCTCGAACACCGGGGAGCTGTTTTTT.

The sample holds a few counts of this clone. J is TRBJ1-2 and V is TRBV3-1 (or the pseudogene TRBV3-2), with a tentative D call TRBD1 (5 bases). CDR3 length: 13 residues. Germline V lookup: CDR1 LGHDT, CDR2 YNNKEL (reference sequence). V was clipped by 0 bases and J by 8 bases, with 10 bases between them. In DNA, the CDR3 is TGTGCCAGCAGCCAAGAAACTACAGGAGGCTACACCTTC. Its translation: CASSQETTGGYTF.

This sequence joins TRBV29-1 and TRBJ2-7; 8 bases agree with TRBD2. CDR3 size: 12 residues. V gave up 7 bases and J gave up 4 bases; unmatched junction bases: 6. Germline CDR1 and CDR2: SQVTM and ANQGSEA. The CDR3 sequence is CSGGLGGYEQYF. In DNA, the CDR3 is TGCAGCGGGGGACTAGGGGGTTACGAGCAGTACTTC.

J is TRBJ1-1 and V is TRBV4-3; possibly TRBD1 for D (5 bases). V gave up 6 bases and J gave up 4 bases, with 15 bases separating them. Germline lookup yields CDR1 LGHNA and CDR2 YSLEER. The CDR3 has 14 residues. CDR3 sequence (DNA): TGCGCCAGCAGTCGACAGCGTGGGGGCACTGAAGCTTTCTTT. This codes for CASSRQRGGTEAFF.

The V call is TRBV7-9, the J call TRBJ1-5; unclear D gene. The V end was cut by 2 bases, the J end by 5 bases, with 7 bases between. From germline, CDR1 is SEHNR and CDR2 FQNEAQ (reference sequence). The CDR3 covers 13 residues. CDR3: CASSLPGDQPQHF. The CDR3 DNA reads TGTGCCAGCAGCTTACCCGGGGATCAGCCCCAGCATTTT.

The genes are TRBV6-5 and TRBJ1-1, with 7 bases aligning to TRBD1. CDR1 and CDR2 (germline): MNHEY, SVGAGI. CDR3 length: 14 residues. Unmatched junction bases numbered 11, after V lost 5 bases and J lost 8 bases. CDR3 nucleotides: TGTGCCAGCAGTCCTCGGCTGACAGGGCAAGAAGCTTTCTTT. This codes for CASSPRLTGQEAFF.

The CDR3 sequence is CASSWDSSTDTQYF. The DNA for the CDR3 is TGTGCCAGCAGTTGGGACAGTAGCACAGATACGCAGTATTTT. V gene TRBV9 combines with J gene TRBJ2-3; 7 bases are a match to TRBD1. The CDR3 runs 14 residues. The germline CDR1 and CDR2 sequences are SGDLS and YYNGEE. With 5 bases clipped from V and 0 bases from J, the junction kept 3 bases outside the gene matches.

In the case of this clone: The same CDR3 can be traced to other DNA sequences in this sample. J is TRBJ1-5 and V is TRBV6-1; tentatively, D is TRBD1 (5 bases). This CDR3 is built from 14 residues. V gave up 1 base and J gave up 3 bases, with 7 bases separating them. The germline V gene has CDR1 MNHNS and CDR2 SASEGT. The CDR3 coding sequence is TGTGCCAGCAGTGAAGGAGGGGCCAATCAGCCCCAGCATTTT. This sequence encodes CASSEGGANQPQHF.

The V and J genes are TRBV5-6 and TRBJ1-5, with 7 bases matching TRBD1. CDR3 length: 14 residues. The V segment lost 3 bases and the J segment 1 base; nucleotides outside the gene matches: 1. Germline V gene lookup returns CDR1 SGHDT and CDR2 YYEEEE. The CDR3 DNA is TGTGCCAGCAGCTGGGGACAGAGCAATCAGCCCCAGCATTTT. This encodes CASSWGQSNQPQHF.

The rearrangement uses TRBV16 and TRBJ2-7; TRBD1 matches at 8 bases. CDR1 KGHSY and CDR2 FQNENV come from the germline V gene. The CDR3 sequence is 14 residues long. The trim removed 3 bases at V and 3 bases at J, leaving 4 bases unmatched. DNA of the CDR3: TGTGCCAGCAGCCACGGACAGGGTTACTACGAGCAGTACTTC. Translated: CASSHGQGYYEQYF.

This chain uses TRBV3-1 (or the pseudogene TRBV3-2) with TRBJ1-6, with D hard to call. V dropped 4 bases and J dropped 5 bases, with 9 bases sitting between them. CDR3 length: 14 amino acids. Germline V gene data show CDR1 as LGHDT and CDR2 as YNNKEL (reference sequence). The CDR3 nucleotides read TGTGCCAGCAGCCGAACCAGAGATAATTCACCCCTCCACTTT. It yields the protein CASSRTRDNSPLHF.

In regard to this clone: Other DNA sequences in this specimen translate into the identical CDR3. This rearrangement joins TRBV13 to TRBJ1-4, with TRBD1 matching 9 bases. Germline CDR1 reads PRHDT; CDR2 reads FYEKMQ (reference sequence). V shed 4 bases, J shed 3 bases, and the junction held 3 bases outside the gene matches. The CDR3 contains 15 residues. The CDR3 spells CASSSGTGSNEKLFF. The CDR3 nucleotides are TGTGCCAGCAGCTCAGGGACAGGGTCTAATGAAAAACTGTTTTTT. Full variable domain (rest looked up from reference TRBV13 and TRBJ1-4): AAGVIQSPRHLIKEKRETATLKCYPIPRHDTVYWYQQGPGQDPQFLISFYEKMQSDKGSIPDRFSAQQFSDYHSELNMSSLELGDSALYFCASSSGTGSNEKLFFGSGTQLSVL.